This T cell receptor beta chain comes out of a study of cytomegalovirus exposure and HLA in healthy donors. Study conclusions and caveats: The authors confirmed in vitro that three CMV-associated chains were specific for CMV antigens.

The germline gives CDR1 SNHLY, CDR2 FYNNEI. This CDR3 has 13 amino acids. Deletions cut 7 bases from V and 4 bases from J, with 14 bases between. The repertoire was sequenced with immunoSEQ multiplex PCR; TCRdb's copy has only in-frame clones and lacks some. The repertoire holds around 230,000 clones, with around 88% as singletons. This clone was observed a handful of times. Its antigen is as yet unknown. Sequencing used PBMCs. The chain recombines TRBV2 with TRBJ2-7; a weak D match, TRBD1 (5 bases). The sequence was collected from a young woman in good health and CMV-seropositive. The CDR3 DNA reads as TGTGCCAGCATATATCAGGGAAAGTACGAGCAGTACTTC. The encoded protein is CASIYQGKYEQYF. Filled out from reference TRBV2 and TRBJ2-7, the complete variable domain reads EPEVTQTPSHQVTQMGQEVILRCVPISNHLYFYWYRQILGQKVEFLVSFYNNEISEKSEIFDDQFSVERPDGSNFTLKIRSTKLEDSAMYFCASIYQGKYEQYFGPGTRLTVT.